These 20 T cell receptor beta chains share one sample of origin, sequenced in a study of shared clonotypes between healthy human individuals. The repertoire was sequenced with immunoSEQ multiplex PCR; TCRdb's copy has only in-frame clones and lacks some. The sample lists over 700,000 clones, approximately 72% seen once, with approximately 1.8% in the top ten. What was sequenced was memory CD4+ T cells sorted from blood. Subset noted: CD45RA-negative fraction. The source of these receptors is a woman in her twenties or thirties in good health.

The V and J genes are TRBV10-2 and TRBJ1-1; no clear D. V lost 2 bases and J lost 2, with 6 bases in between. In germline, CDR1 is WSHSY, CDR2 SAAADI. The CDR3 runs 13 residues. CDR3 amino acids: CASSEGPNTEAFF. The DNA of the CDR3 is TGCGCCAGCAGTGAGGGCCCAAACACTGAAGCTTTCTTT.

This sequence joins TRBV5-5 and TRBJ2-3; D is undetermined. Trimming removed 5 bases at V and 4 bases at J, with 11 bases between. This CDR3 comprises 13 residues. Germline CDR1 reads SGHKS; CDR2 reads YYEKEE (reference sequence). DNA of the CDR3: TGTGCCAGCAGGATACCCACGCCAGATACGCAGTATTTT. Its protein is CASRIPTPDTQYF. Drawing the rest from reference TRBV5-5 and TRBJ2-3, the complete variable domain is DAGVTQSPTHLIKTRGQQVTLRCSPISGHKSVSWYQQVLGQGPQFIFQYYEKEERGRGNFPDRFSARQFPNYSSELNVNALLLGDSALYLCASRIPTPDTQYFGPGTRLTVL.

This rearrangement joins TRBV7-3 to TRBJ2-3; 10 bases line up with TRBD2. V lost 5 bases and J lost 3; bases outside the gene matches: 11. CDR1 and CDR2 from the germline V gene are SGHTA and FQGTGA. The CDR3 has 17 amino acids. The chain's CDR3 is CASSLGASGSPTDTQYF. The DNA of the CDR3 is TGTGCCAGCAGCCTAGGGGCTAGCGGGAGTCCAACAGATACGCAGTATTTT.

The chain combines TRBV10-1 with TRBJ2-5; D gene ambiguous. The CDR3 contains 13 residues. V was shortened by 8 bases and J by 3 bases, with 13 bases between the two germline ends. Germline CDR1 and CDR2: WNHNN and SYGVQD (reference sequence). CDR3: CASYRARKETQYF. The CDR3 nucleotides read TGCGCCAGCTATAGGGCTAGAAAAGAGACCCAGTACTTC.

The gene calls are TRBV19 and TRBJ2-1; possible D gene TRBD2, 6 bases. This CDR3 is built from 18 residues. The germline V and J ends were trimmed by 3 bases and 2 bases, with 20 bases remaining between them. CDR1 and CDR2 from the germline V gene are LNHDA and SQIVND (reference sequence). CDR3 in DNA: TGTGCCAGTAGTATTCTGCAGGGAGGACGCCCGGCCTACAATGAGCAGTTCTTC. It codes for CASSILQGGRPAYNEQFF.

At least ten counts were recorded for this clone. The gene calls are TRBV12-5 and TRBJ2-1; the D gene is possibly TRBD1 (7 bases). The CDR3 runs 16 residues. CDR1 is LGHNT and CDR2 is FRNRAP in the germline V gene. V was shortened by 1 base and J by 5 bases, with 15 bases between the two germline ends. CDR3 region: CASGLGSRGVNNEQFF. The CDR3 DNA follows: TGTGCTAGTGGTTTGGGCTCCAGGGGGGTCAACAATGAGCAGTTCTTC.

As DNA, the CDR3 is TGTGCCAGCAGAACTGGGACAGGGGGAGTTGGCGAGCAGTACTTC. Residues: CASRTGTGGVGEQYF. The rearrangement uses TRBV28 and TRBJ2-7, with TRBD1 matching 11 bases. Looked up from germline, CDR1 is MDHEN and CDR2 is SYDVKM. Trimming cost V 6 bases and J 6 bases; bases outside gene matches: 10. This CDR3 contains 15 residues.

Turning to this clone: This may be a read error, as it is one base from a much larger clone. The CDR3 here is CASSLGSEKLFF. CDR3 sequence (DNA): TGTGCCAGCAGCCTTGGGTCGGAAAAACTGTTTTTT. This sequence joins TRBV14 and TRBJ1-4; the D is unclear. CDR1 and CDR2 from the germline V gene are SGHDN and FVKESK. CDR3 length equals 12 residues. Trimming left V 4 bases short and J 8 bases short, with 8 bases between.

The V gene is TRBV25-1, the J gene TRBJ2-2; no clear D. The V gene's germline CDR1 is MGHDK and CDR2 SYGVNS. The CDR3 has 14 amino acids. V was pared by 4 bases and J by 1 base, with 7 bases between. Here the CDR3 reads CASSGQMNTGELFF. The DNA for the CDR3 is TGTGCCAGCAGTGGCCAAATGAACACCGGGGAGCTGTTTTTT.

CDR3 bases: TGTGCCAGCTCACCGCTCCAGGACAGGGGGTCAGATACGCAGTATTTT. Its translation: CASSPLQDRGSDTQYF. This chain uses TRBV18 with TRBJ2-3; TRBD1 agrees at 10 bases. The V gene's germline CDR1 is KGHSH and CDR2 LQKENI. J lost 4 bases, V lost 3 bases, and 7 bases had no gene match. The CDR3 runs to 16 residues.

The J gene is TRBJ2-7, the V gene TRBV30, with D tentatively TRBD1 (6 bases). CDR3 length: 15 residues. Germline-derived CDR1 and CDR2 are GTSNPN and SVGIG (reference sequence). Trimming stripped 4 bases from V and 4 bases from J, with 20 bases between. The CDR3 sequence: CAWTRGTVGQYEQYF. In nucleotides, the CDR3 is TGTGCCTGGACCAGGGGAACAGTAGGCCAATACGAGCAGTACTTC.

The CDR3 sequence: CASSFRSRDSEAFF. CDR3 bases: TGTGCCAGCAGCTTCCGGTCCCGGGACAGTGAAGCTTTCTTT. V gene TRBV5-4 combines with J gene TRBJ1-1; TRBD1 aligns across 7 bases. Germline CDR1 is SGHNT and CDR2 is YYREEE (reference sequence). V was pared by 2 bases and J by 7 bases, with 8 bases of the junction left unmatched. The CDR3 loop spans 14 amino acids.

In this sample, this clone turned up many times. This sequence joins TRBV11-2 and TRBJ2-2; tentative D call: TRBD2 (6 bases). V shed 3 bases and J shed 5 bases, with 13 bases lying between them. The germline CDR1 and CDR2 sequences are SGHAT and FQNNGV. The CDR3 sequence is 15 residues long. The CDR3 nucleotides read TGTGCCAGCAGCTTTTGGGATGGGAGGACCGGGGAGCTGTTTTTT. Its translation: CASSFWDGRTGELFF.

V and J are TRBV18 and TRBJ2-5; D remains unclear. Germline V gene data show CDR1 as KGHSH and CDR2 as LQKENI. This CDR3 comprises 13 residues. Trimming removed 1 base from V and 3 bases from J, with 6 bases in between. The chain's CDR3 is CASSPLAEETQYF. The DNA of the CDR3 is TGTGCCAGCTCACCACTGGCAGAAGAGACCCAGTACTTC.

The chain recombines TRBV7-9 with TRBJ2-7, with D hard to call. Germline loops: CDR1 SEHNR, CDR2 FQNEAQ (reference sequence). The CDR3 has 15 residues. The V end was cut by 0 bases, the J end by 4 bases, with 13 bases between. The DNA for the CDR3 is TGTGCCAGCAGCTTAGCCCACACTGTCCGTTACGAGCAGTACTTC. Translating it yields CASSLAHTVRYEQYF. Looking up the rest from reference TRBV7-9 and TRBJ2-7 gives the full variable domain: DTGVSQNPRHKITKRGQNVTFRCDPISEHNRLYWYRQTLGQGPEFLTYFQNEAQLEKSRLLSDRFSAERPKGSFSTLEIQRTEQGDSAMYLCASSLAHTVRYEQYFGPGTRLTVT.

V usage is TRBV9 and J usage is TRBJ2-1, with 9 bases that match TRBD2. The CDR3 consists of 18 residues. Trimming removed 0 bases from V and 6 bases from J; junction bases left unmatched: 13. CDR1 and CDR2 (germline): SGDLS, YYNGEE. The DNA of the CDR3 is TGTGCCAGCAGCGTAGATCCCGGGACTAGCCTCTATTTCAATGAGCAGTTCTTC. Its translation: CASSVDPGTSLYFNEQFF.

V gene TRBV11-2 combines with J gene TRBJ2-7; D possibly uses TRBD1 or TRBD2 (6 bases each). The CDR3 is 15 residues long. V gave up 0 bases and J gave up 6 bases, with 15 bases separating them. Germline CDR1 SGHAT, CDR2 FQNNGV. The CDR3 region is CASSLEYGRQAEQYF. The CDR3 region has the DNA TGTGCCAGCAGCTTAGAATACGGGAGACAGGCCGAGCAGTACTTC. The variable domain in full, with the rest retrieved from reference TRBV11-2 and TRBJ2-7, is EAGVAQSPRYKIIEKRQSVAFWCNPISGHATLYWYQQILGQGPKLLIQFQNNGVVDDSQLPKDRFSAERLKGVDSTLKIQPAKLEDSAVYLCASSLEYGRQAEQYFGPGTRLTVT.

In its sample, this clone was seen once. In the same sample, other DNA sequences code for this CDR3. CDR3 DNA sequence: TGTGCCAGCAGCGTCGGTGGGACTAGCGGGAAGGAGACCCAGTACTTC. Its translation: CASSVGGTSGKETQYF. V and J are TRBV9 and TRBJ2-5, with 13 bases that match TRBD2. Per the germline V gene, CDR1 is SGDLS and CDR2 is YYNGEE. CDR3 size: 16 residues. With V trimmed by 2 bases and J by 5 bases, 6 bases remained unmatched.

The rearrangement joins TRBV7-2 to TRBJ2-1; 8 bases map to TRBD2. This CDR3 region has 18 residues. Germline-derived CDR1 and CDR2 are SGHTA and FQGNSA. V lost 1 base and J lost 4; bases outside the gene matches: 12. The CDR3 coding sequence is TGTGCCAGCAGCTTAGACCCCTACAGCGGGGGCTCATACAATGAGCAGTTCTTC. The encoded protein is CASSLDPYSGGSYNEQFF. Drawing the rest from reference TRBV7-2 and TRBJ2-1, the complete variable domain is GAGVSQSPSNKVTEKGKDVELRCDPISGHTALYWYRQSLGQGLEFLIYFQGNSAPDKSGLPSDRFSAERTGGSVSTLTIQRTQQEDSAVYLCASSLDPYSGGSYNEQFFGPGTRLTVL.

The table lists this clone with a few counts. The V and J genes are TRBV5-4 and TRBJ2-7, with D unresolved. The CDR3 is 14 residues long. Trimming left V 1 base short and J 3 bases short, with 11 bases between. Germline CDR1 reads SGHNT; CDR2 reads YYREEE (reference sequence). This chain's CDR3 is CASSLRATDYEQYF. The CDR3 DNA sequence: TGTGCCAGCAGCTTGAGGGCCACAGACTACGAGCAGTACTTC.